The subject of this entry is one T cell receptor beta chain. These data originate in a study of T cell repertoires in cytomegalovirus infection. Overall study: CMV infection together with matching HLA type was indicated by public TCR beta signatures.

TCRdb itself ran the reads through MiXCR, one entry per CDR3 protein. The sample holds around 170,000 distinct CDR3 sequences; about an eighth are singletons and the top ten take roughly 30%. With V trimmed by 3 bases and J by 0 bases, 11 bases remained unmatched. The CDR3 is 18 amino acids. CDR1 and CDR2 (germline): LGHDT, YNNKEL (reference sequence). The sequencing sample was made of PBMCs. The receptor was isolated from a human donor in good health (CMV status not recorded). Some clones in this sample may be carry-over from other donors' samples. The V call is TRBV3-1, the J call TRBJ2-4; 7 positions agree with TRBD1. The CDR3 DNA reads as TGTGCCAGCAGCCACTACAGGGGCCGCGAGGGAGCCAAAAACATTCAGTACTTC. The encoded protein is CASSHYRGREGAKNIQYF.